In its sample, the clone carrying this T cell receptor (beta chain) was seen once. Its target is unknown. CDR1 is SGHNT, CDR2 YYREEE, per germline (reference sequence). This CDR3 comprises 15 residues. PCR involved 60 Vbeta and 13 Jbeta primers. Measured with immunoSEQ multiplex PCR; TCRdb has only the in-frame clones, and not every one. The table lists 80,000 or so clones, about 64% of them singletons, with 5% to 6% in the top ten. These data belong to a study of cytomegalovirus exposure and HLA in healthy donors. Study-level findings and limits: Under in vitro conditions, three CMV-associated chains were confirmed as specific for CMV antigens.

The rearrangement joins TRBV5-4 to TRBJ2-5, with 8 bases aligning to TRBD2. The J call is in doubt because the DNA end fits TRBJ2-7 better. The sequence was collected from a young man in good health and CMV-seropositive. Sequencing was performed on PBMCs. The CDR3 loop reads CASSYAGTRGDEQYF. CDR3 nucleotides: TGTGCCAGCAGCTACGCCGGGACTAGGGGGGACGAGCAGTACTTC.